The entry below gives a single TCR beta chain sequence along with its context. With V trimmed by 4 bases and J by 4 bases, 7 bases remained unmatched. The germline gives CDR1 SGHAT, CDR2 FQDESV (reference sequence). The CDR3 spans 16 residues. This sample is drawn from a study of cytomegalovirus exposure and HLA in healthy donors. PCR used 60 Vbeta primers and 13 Jbeta primers. TCRdb's table, derived via immunoSEQ multiplex PCR, lists solely in-frame clones and lacks some. The data hold 90,000 to 120,000 clones, with approximately 76% observed a single time. The TCR was taken from a man between 18 and 35 years old in good health and CMV-seronegative. The specimen was PBMCs. The chain is built from TRBV11-1 and TRBJ2-6; the match to TRBD1 covers 7 bases. CDR3 region: CASSSAGTAGANVLTF. In DNA form, the CDR3 reads TGTGCCAGCAGCTCCGCCGGGACAGCAGGGGCCAACGTCCTGACTTTC.